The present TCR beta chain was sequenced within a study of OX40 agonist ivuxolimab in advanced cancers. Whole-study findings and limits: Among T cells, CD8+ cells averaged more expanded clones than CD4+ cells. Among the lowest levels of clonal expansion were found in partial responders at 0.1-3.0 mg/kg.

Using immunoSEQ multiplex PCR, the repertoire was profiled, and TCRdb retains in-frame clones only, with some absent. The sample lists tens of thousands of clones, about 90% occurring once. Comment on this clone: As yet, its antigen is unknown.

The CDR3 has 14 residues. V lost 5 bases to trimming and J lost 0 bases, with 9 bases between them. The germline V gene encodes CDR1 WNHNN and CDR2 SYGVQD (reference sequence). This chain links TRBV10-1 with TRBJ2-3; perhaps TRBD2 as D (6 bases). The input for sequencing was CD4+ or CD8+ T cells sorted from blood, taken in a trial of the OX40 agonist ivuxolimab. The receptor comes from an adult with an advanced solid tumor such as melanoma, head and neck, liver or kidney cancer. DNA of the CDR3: TGCGCCAGCAGTCGTCTAGCGAGCACAGATACGCAGTATTTT. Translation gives CASSRLASTDTQYF.